Presented here are 32 T cell receptor beta chains from one specimen sequenced in a study of beta chain features in type 1 diabetes (dated by TCRdb to about 2018). The receptor library was made with the immunoSEQ multiplex PCR assay. The entire isolated RNA was reverse transcribed using the High Capacity cDNA Reverse Transcription Kit, and thus expressed TCRB transcripts were sequenced. The table comes from immuneACCESS by way of TCRdb, which keeps in-frame sequences with V and J called. Part of the clones is missing from these tables; in studies checked, under half for an unresolved V gene and the rest for unknown reasons. This sample lists hundreds of thousands of clones; roughly 12% were detected once. The top ten hold 0.015% to 0.02% of the sample. Sequencing was performed on naive CD4+ T cells from blood. The cell subset or site label for this specimen denotes: true naive CD4+ T cells. The source is a man aged 18 to 35 in good health.

The chain combines TRBV14 with TRBJ2-5, with a weak D call TRBD2 (6 bases). Per the germline V gene, CDR1 is SGHDN and CDR2 is FVKESK. The V end was cut by 5 bases, the J end by 3 bases, with 16 bases between. The CDR3 consists of 15 residues. CDR3 sequence: CASSLLPGLEETQYF. The CDR3 DNA sequence: TGTGCCAGCAGCTTACTACCGGGACTGGAAGAGACCCAGTACTTC.

This clone was seen more than once but under ten times. V and J are TRBV4-1 and TRBJ1-2, with a tentative D call TRBD1 (6 bases). The germline V gene has CDR1 MGHRA and CDR2 YSYEKL. The CDR3 runs to 15 residues. V shed 5 bases and J shed 2 bases, with 15 bases lying between them. This chain's CDR3 is CASSGGQRPNYGYTF. The CDR3 coding sequence is TGCGCCAGCAGCGGAGGACAGAGACCGAACTATGGCTACACCTTC.

Note on this clone: Without the conserved terminal phenylalanine or tryptophan, this CDR3 likely stems from a read error. It is unclear where the CDR3 begins or ends on the DNA, so no DNA is shown, and the CDR3 is as TCRdb lists it. The genes are TRBV5-4 and TRBJ2-7; the table's D gene call, TRBD1, was not cross checked with the DNA. Ends included, the CDR3 has 12 residues. Germline-derived CDR1 and CDR2 are SGHNT and YYREEE (reference sequence). The CDR3 region is CASSLGDRGLLL.

This clone was picked up a small number of times. The chain couples TRBV7-9 to TRBJ2-5; 13 nucleotides match TRBD2. The CDR3 runs 16 residues. Looked up from germline, CDR1 is SEHNR and CDR2 is FQNEAQ (reference sequence). Trimming removed 4 bases from V and 2 bases from J; junction bases left unmatched: 4. The CDR3 is CASSSGLAGLQETQYF. In DNA form, the CDR3 reads TGTGCCAGCAGCTCGGGACTAGCGGGGCTACAAGAGACCCAGTACTTC.

There are a few counts of this clone. The chain links TRBV27 to TRBJ1-6, with 8 bases that match TRBD1. The CDR3 spans 19 residues. V lost 5 bases to trimming and J lost 0 bases; unmatched junction nucleotides: 12. Germline-derived CDR1 and CDR2 are MNHEY and SMNVEV (reference sequence). DNA for the CDR3: TGTGCCAGCAGTCGGAGAACAACAGGGGGAAGCTCCTATAATTCACCCCTCCACTTT. This gives the protein CASSRRTTGGSSYNSPLHF.

This clone showed up just a few times. V usage is TRBV19 and J usage is TRBJ2-1; 13 bases map to TRBD2. Per the germline V gene, CDR1 is LNHDA and CDR2 is SQIVND (reference sequence). V was pared by 5 bases and J by 7 bases, with 8 bases of the junction left unmatched. The CDR3 contains 16 residues. CDR3 sequence (DNA): TGTGCCAGTAGTCCCCGGACTAGCGGGGGTAGGAATGAGCAGTTCTTC. It yields the protein CASSPRTSGGRNEQFF.

The chain employs TRBV7-2 and TRBJ1-1; D is uncertain. Germline V gives CDR1 SGHTA, CDR2 FQGNSA. The CDR3 runs to 14 residues. V lost 5 bases to trimming and J lost 4 bases, with 14 bases between them. The DNA of the CDR3 is TGTGCCAGCAGCATACCAGGTGCCGGCACTGAAGCTTTCTTT. This translates into CASSIPGAGTEAFF.

This clone was seen a few times. V is TRBV5-4 and J is TRBJ1-2; D unclear. This CDR3 contains 16 residues. The V gene lost 4 bases and the J gene lost 4 bases, with 20 bases spanning the gap. Germline V lookup: CDR1 SGHNT, CDR2 YYREEE (reference sequence). CDR3 amino acids: CASSQDQTFPFYGYTF. CDR3 nucleotide sequence: TGTGCCAGCAGCCAAGATCAAACATTTCCCTTCTATGGCTACACCTTC.

Remarks on this clone: This sample includes further DNA sequences coding for the same CDR3. The chain recombines TRBV27 with TRBJ1-1; D unclear. This CDR3 region has 13 residues. Per germline, CDR1 MNHEY and CDR2 SMNVEV (reference sequence). V dropped 1 base and J dropped 1 base, with 4 bases sitting between them. The CDR3: CASSLYRNTEAFF. DNA of the CDR3: TGTGCCAGCAGTTTATATCGGAACACTGAAGCTTTCTTT.

In its sample, this clone was seen a few times. The chain carries TRBV6-5 and TRBJ1-2, with TRBD1 as a possible D gene (6 bases). Germline V gene sequence: CDR1 MNHEY, CDR2 SVGAGI. Trimming left V 5 bases short and J 6 bases short, with 10 bases between. This CDR3 is 12 amino acids long. The CDR3 is CASSRTGNGYTF. DNA for the CDR3: TGTGCCAGCAGTCGCACAGGGAATGGCTACACCTTC.

The chain employs TRBV5-1 and TRBJ2-3, with D unclear. This CDR3 is 14 amino acids long. Germline CDR1 reads SGHRS; CDR2 reads YFSETQ. V was trimmed by 9 bases and J by 1 base, leaving 15 bases between them. The CDR3 sequence: CATTKWLGTDTQYF. CDR3 DNA sequence: TGCGCCACCACAAAGTGGCTAGGCACAGATACGCAGTATTTT.

This clone was seen a handful of times. The rearrangement uses TRBV5-1 and TRBJ1-1; no definite D call. The V gene lost 0 bases and the J gene lost 5 bases, with 5 bases spanning the gap. The CDR3 spans 12 residues. Germline values: CDR1 SGHRS, CDR2 YFSETQ. The CDR3, as DNA: TGCGCCAGCAGCTTGGTCCGGACTGAAGCTTTCTTT. Amino acid sequence: CASSLVRTEAFF.

This clone was seen a handful of times. The CDR3 region has the DNA TGTGCTAGATGGCTCACCTACAATGAGCAGTTCTTC. Translation gives CARWLTYNEQFF. The J gene is TRBJ2-1, the V gene TRBV12-5; D is ambiguous. Germline V gene sequence: CDR1 LGHNT, CDR2 FRNRAP. The CDR3 sequence is 12 residues long. V dropped 9 bases and J dropped 2 bases, with 8 bases sitting between them.

This clone was seen more than once but under ten times. This sequence joins TRBV5-1 and TRBJ2-3, with D maybe TRBD2 (5 bases). Trimming cost V 4 bases and J 7 bases, with 16 bases left between them. The CDR3 runs to 14 residues. The germline gives CDR1 SGHRS, CDR2 YFSETQ. The CDR3 region has the DNA TGCGCCAGCAGCCAAAGAGGTTCCGGGAATACGCAGTATTTT. It encodes CASSQRGSGNTQYF.

As concerns this clone: Relative to the germline gene, one junction end is altered; a read error may explain this. V usage is TRBV4-3 and J usage is TRBJ2-7, with D uncertain. The CDR3 runs to 14 residues. Germline-derived CDR1 and CDR2 are LGHNA and YSLEER. The CDR3 sequence is CASSQGLQAYEQYF. CDR3 DNA: TGCGCCAGCAGTCAAGGATTACAAGCCTACGAGCAGTACTTC.

The chain couples TRBV25-1 to TRBJ2-5; unclear D gene. The CDR3 loop spans 11 amino acids. Trimming cost V 8 bases and J 3 bases, with 7 bases left between them. Germline V gene data show CDR1 as MGHDK and CDR2 as SYGVNS. CDR3 coding DNA: TGTGCCAGCCTTGTCGAAGAGACCCAGTACTTC. Translating gives CASLVEETQYF.

This clone has just a few counts. The chain recombines TRBV7-2 with TRBJ2-5; 7 bases are a match to TRBD1. The V and J ends lost 5 bases and 0 bases, in that order; junction bases with no gene match: 6. The CDR3 runs to 15 residues. Germline-derived CDR1 and CDR2 are SGHTA and FQGNSA. CDR3: CASSLGTAYQETQYF. The CDR3 nucleotides are TGTGCCAGCAGCCTAGGGACAGCATACCAAGAGACCCAGTACTTC.

The chain recombines TRBV10-3 with TRBJ2-5, with a tentative D call TRBD2 (6 bases). The V gene's germline CDR1 is ENHRY and CDR2 SYGVKD. This CDR3 contains 14 residues. Trimming took 2 bases from V and 4 from J, leaving 11 bases between them. In DNA, the CDR3 is TGTGCCATCAGTGAGATACGGGGGTCAGAGACCCAGTACTTC. Protein product: CAISEIRGSETQYF.

This clone turned up a few times. The chain has TRBV23-1 and TRBJ2-3, with D perhaps TRBD2 (6 bases). TRBV23-1 is annotated as an ORF whose role is uncertain. The CDR3 sequence is 19 residues long. The ends were cut back, 8 bases at V and 5 bases at J, with 32 bases in the middle. CDR3 in amino acids: CASALDGGSGNLRGDTQYF. CDR3 DNA: TGCGCCAGCGCGCTAGACGGGGGTAGCGGAAATCTCCGGGGAGATACGCAGTATTTT.

The genes are TRBV19 and TRBJ2-2; 8 bases agree with TRBD2. Germline V lookup: CDR1 LNHDA, CDR2 SQIVND (reference sequence). This CDR3 region has 13 residues. V trimming: 7 bases; J trimming: 6 bases; junction bases outside the gene matches: 4. CDR3 DNA: TGTGCCAGTAATCGGGGGGGGCCCGGGGAGCTGTTTTTT. Protein sequence: CASNRGGPGELFF.

As DNA, the CDR3 is TGTGCCAGCAGTCGACACCGAGTAAACTATGGCTACACCTTC. Translation: CASSRHRVNYGYTF. The rearrangement uses TRBV6-5 and TRBJ1-2, with D hard to call. The germline V and J ends were trimmed by 5 bases and 2 bases, with 12 bases remaining between them. The CDR3 has 14 residues. Germline CDR1 reads MNHEY; CDR2 reads SVGAGI.

The genes are TRBV30 and TRBJ1-5; TRBD1 is a possible D gene (5 bases). In germline, CDR1 is GTSNPN, CDR2 SVGIG (reference sequence). The V end was cut by 4 bases, the J end by 0 bases, with 10 bases between. The CDR3 covers 14 residues. CDR3 coding DNA: TGTGCCTGGACCAAAGGGGTTAGCAATCAGCCCCAGCATTTT. The encoded protein is CAWTKGVSNQPQHF.

This clone showed up just a few times. The chain has TRBV4-1 and TRBJ2-7; D gene unclear. The length of the CDR3 is 12 residues. CDR1 is MGHRA, CDR2 YSYEKL, per germline. Deletions cut 0 bases from V and 4 bases from J, with 4 bases between. The CDR3 region is CASSQDRYEQYF. The CDR3 DNA reads TGCGCCAGCAGCCAAGATCGGTACGAGCAGTACTTC.

There are a few counts of this clone. The genes are TRBV10-3 and TRBJ1-2; 11 nucleotides align to TRBD1. The CDR3 runs 17 residues. Germline-derived CDR1 and CDR2 are ENHRY and SYGVKD. J gave up 4 bases and V 2 bases, and 9 bases lay outside the gene matches. The CDR3 loop reads CAISEPLPGTGGYGYTF. The CDR3 DNA reads as TGTGCCATCAGTGAGCCCCTCCCCGGGACAGGGGGCTATGGCTACACCTTC.

Concerning this clone itself: The sample holds other DNA sequences that translate to the same CDR3. This chain uses TRBV5-1 with TRBJ2-7, with D maybe TRBD1 (5 bases). This CDR3 region has 12 residues. Germline V lookup: CDR1 SGHRS, CDR2 YFSETQ. With 1 base removed from V and 6 bases from J, the gap between germline ends came to 8 bases. The CDR3 reads CASSLQGREQYF. The DNA for the CDR3 is TGCGCCAGCAGCTTGCAGGGTCGCGAGCAGTACTTC.

This clone was counted a few times. The CDR3 protein is CASSPFAGTVNEKLFF. In DNA form, the CDR3 reads TGTGCCAGCTCACCATTCGCGGGGACGGTTAATGAAAAACTGTTTTTT. This sequence joins TRBV18 and TRBJ1-4; weak D call: TRBD1 (5 bases). Between the trimmed V and J ends, which lost 2 bases and 4 bases, there was a span of 14 bases. Looked up from germline, CDR1 is KGHSH and CDR2 is LQKENI. CDR3 length: 16 residues.

The chain employs TRBV19 and TRBJ2-7; 12 bases align to TRBD2. The CDR3 length is 15 residues. V dropped 6 bases and J dropped 2; count of bases not matched to a gene: 5. Germline-derived CDR1 and CDR2 are LNHDA and SQIVND (reference sequence). CDR3 nucleotides: TGTGCCAGTAGCAAACGACTAGCGGGAGCCTACGAGCAGTACTTC. It yields the protein CASSKRLAGAYEQYF.

The gene calls are TRBV10-3 and TRBJ2-5, with D possibly TRBD1 on 6 matching bases. The end of the DNA fits TRBJ2-7 better, so the J call may be wrong. CDR1 is ENHRY, CDR2 SYGVKD, per germline. This CDR3 has 14 residues. The chain's CDR3 is CAISGQGSPYEQYF. The CDR3 coding sequence is TGTGCCATCAGTGGTCAGGGGTCCCCCTACGAGCAGTACTTC.

The J gene is TRBJ2-7, the V gene TRBV6-6; the D gene is possibly TRBD2 (5 bases). Deletions cut 2 bases from V and 3 bases from J, with 8 bases between. Germline CDR1 and CDR2: MNHNY and SVGAGI (reference sequence). CDR3 length: 13 residues. Written as DNA, the CDR3 is TGTGCCAGCAGTTACGAGGGCAGCTACGAGCAGTACTTC. Translated: CASSYEGSYEQYF.

There are a few counts of this clone. The chain carries TRBV10-3 and TRBJ1-1, with 9 bases identical to TRBD1. The CDR3 runs to 15 residues. With V trimmed by 5 bases and J by 1 base, 5 bases remained unmatched. Germline V gene lookup returns CDR1 ENHRY and CDR2 SYGVKD. In nucleotides, the CDR3 is TGTGCCATCAGTAACAGGGGGCGATCGAACACTGAAGCTTTCTTT. This sequence encodes CAISNRGRSNTEAFF.

This clone was counted a few times. The gene calls are TRBV4-3 and TRBJ1-6; D is undetermined. The CDR3 has 13 residues. Germline V CDR1 and CDR2: LGHNA, YSLEER. V was pared by 0 bases and J by 10 bases, with 7 bases between. CDR3 loop: CASSQDRESPLHF. CDR3 nucleotides: TGCGCCAGCAGCCAAGATCGGGAATCACCCCTCCACTTT.

The chain couples TRBV6-6 to TRBJ2-3, with TRBD2 as a possible D gene (6 bases). The CDR3 extends over 16 amino acids. The V gene lost 6 bases and the J gene lost 2 bases, with 18 bases spanning the gap. Germline CDR1 is MNHNY and CDR2 is SVGAGI (reference sequence). Written as DNA, the CDR3 is TGTGCCAGCAGCACCGGACTACATCACTTCACAGATACGCAGTATTTT. It specifies CASSTGLHHFTDTQYF.